The 30 T cell receptor beta chains in this list originate from one sample, sequenced in a study of T cell changes during pregnancy in multiple sclerosis. Data came from immunoSEQ multiplex PCR; TCRdb stores just in-frame clones and leaves some out. The data contain about 14,000 clones, 90% of them singletons. This sample comprised CD8+ T cells from peripheral blood mononuclear cells, obtained after pregnancy. The source is a female donor in good health, enrolled as a control in a pregnancy study.

This chain connects TRBV27 to TRBJ2-3; 13 bases align to TRBD2. The germline CDR1 and CDR2 sequences are MNHEY and SMNVEV (reference sequence). The CDR3 runs to 17 residues. V lost 4 bases to trimming and J lost 2 bases; unmatched junction nucleotides: 6. The CDR3 loop is CASSSLTSGGNTDTQYF. The CDR3 DNA sequence: TGTGCCAGCAGTTCCTTGACTAGCGGGGGGAACACAGATACGCAGTATTTT.

The chain has TRBV2 and TRBJ2-5; TRBD2 agrees at 9 bases. V gave up 4 bases and J gave up 5 bases; unmatched junction bases: 8. Germline CDR1 reads SNHLY; CDR2 reads FYNNEI. The CDR3 loop spans 15 amino acids. The CDR3 sequence is CASSAPGLAAETQYF. The CDR3 region has the DNA TGTGCCAGCAGTGCCCCGGGACTAGCCGCGGAGACCCAGTACTTC.

V gene TRBV7-3 combines with J gene TRBJ2-1; TRBD2 matches 7 bases. CDR3 length: 13 residues. Germline V CDR1 and CDR2: SGHTA, FQGTGA. Trimming removed 7 bases from V and 15 bases from J; junction bases left unmatched: 15. In DNA, the CDR3 is TGTGCCAGCACCCCTGAGGGGAGGGCCTTTTTGTTCTTC. Translation gives CASTPEGRAFLFF. Using reference TRBV7-3 and TRBJ2-1 for the parts outside the CDR3, the full variable domain is GAGVSQTPSNKVTEKGKYVELRCDPISGHTALYWYRQSLGQGPEFLIYFQGTGAADDSGLPNDRFFAVRPEGSVSTLKIQRTERGDSAVYLCASTPEGRAFLFFGPGTRLTVL.

The gene calls are TRBV5-5 and TRBJ2-7, with 7 bases identical to TRBD2. CDR3 length equals 15 residues. Germline lookup yields CDR1 SGHKS and CDR2 YYEKEE (reference sequence). V shed 4 bases and J 2 bases; nucleotides not matched to a gene: 9. This CDR3 reads CASSQVSGATYEQYF. Written as DNA, the CDR3 is TGTGCCAGCAGCCAAGTAAGCGGGGCCACCTACGAGCAGTACTTC.

V usage is TRBV29-1 and J usage is TRBJ2-7; tentative D call: TRBD2 (7 bases). The CDR3 is 14 amino acids. The V end lost 4 bases, the J end lost 2 bases, and 15 bases lay between the germline ends. Germline CDR1 is SQVTM and CDR2 is ANQGSEA. The CDR3 region is CSVVAAGAPYEQYF. The CDR3 DNA reads TGCAGCGTTGTAGCGGCGGGGGCTCCCTACGAGCAGTACTTC.

The rearrangement uses TRBV2 and TRBJ2-2; D is unclear. V gave up 4 bases and J gave up 4 bases, with 7 bases separating them. This CDR3 is 13 amino acids long. Germline V CDR1 and CDR2: SNHLY, FYNNEI. The CDR3 coding sequence is TGTGCCAGCAGTGTCACTATCACCGGGGAGCTGTTTTTT. Its translation is CASSVTITGELFF.

The genes are TRBV6-5 and TRBJ2-7, with D possibly TRBD2 on 6 matching bases. The V gene's germline CDR1 is MNHEY and CDR2 SVGAGI. The CDR3 runs to 15 residues. Deletions cut 7 bases from V and 4 bases from J, with 20 bases between. The CDR3 region is CASNSQGRRGYEQYF. The CDR3 DNA reads as TGTGCCAGCAATTCCCAGGGTCGGCGGGGTTACGAGCAGTACTTC.

The chain couples TRBV27 to TRBJ2-2, with 7 bases aligning to TRBD1. V was clipped by 4 bases and J by 4 bases; unmatched bases: 6. The germline CDR1 and CDR2 sequences are MNHEY and SMNVEV (reference sequence). The CDR3 loop spans 15 amino acids. The CDR3 is CASSYNRGGTGELFF. The CDR3 nucleotides are TGTGCCAGCAGTTATAACAGGGGTGGCACCGGGGAGCTGTTTTTT.

V usage is TRBV7-2 and J usage is TRBJ2-7; no firm D call. Germline CDR1 is SGHTA and CDR2 is FQGNSA. The CDR3 has 12 amino acids. Trimming removed 5 bases from V and 6 bases from J, with 11 bases in between. DNA of the CDR3: TGTGCCAGCAGCCAGACACTCCGCGAGCAGTACTTC. It encodes CASSQTLREQYF.

This clone is classed as medium-sized. In DNA, the CDR3 is TGTGCCAGCAGCAAAGATCCGACTAGCACAGATACGCAGTATTTT. Protein sequence: CASSKDPTSTDTQYF. The rearrangement uses TRBV21-1 and TRBJ2-3; the table's D gene call, TRBD2, was not cross checked with the DNA. TRBV21-1 is designated a pseudogene. The CDR3 is made up of 15 amino acids.

The chain is built from TRBV10-3 and TRBJ2-2, with D tentatively TRBD1 (6 bases). Trimming stripped 7 bases from V and 6 bases from J, with 15 bases between. Germline CDR1 ENHRY, CDR2 SYGVKD. The CDR3 extends over 14 amino acids. The CDR3 loop reads CAIMGASYAGELFF. CDR3 in DNA: TGTGCCATCATGGGGGCCTCATACGCCGGGGAGCTGTTTTTT.

In its sample, this clone was seen once. V gene TRBV14 combines with J gene TRBJ1-2; 7 bases line up with TRBD1. With 4 bases clipped from V and 0 bases from J, the junction kept 5 bases outside the gene matches. The CDR3 is made up of 15 amino acids. CDR1 and CDR2 from the germline V gene are SGHDN and FVKESK. CDR3 in DNA: TGTGCCAGCAGCCGGACAGGCAGAGCTAACTATGGCTACACCTTC. The encoded protein is CASSRTGRANYGYTF.

The chain carries TRBV11-1 and TRBJ2-2; no firm D call. Germline lookup yields CDR1 SGHAT and CDR2 FQDESV (reference sequence). The CDR3 is made up of 12 amino acids. V lost 3 bases and J lost 5, with 4 bases in between. CDR3 sequence reads: CASSFRTGELFF. CDR3 nucleotide sequence: TGTGCCAGCAGCTTCCGGACCGGGGAGCTGTTTTTT.

V and J are TRBV13 and TRBJ2-3, with 7 bases that match TRBD2. This CDR3 is built from 15 residues. Germline CDR1 and CDR2: PRHDT and FYEKMQ (reference sequence). V shed 0 bases and J 4 bases; nucleotides not matched to a gene: 4. The CDR3 loop reads CASSLGFAGADTQYF. CDR3 sequence (DNA): TGTGCCAGCAGCTTAGGGTTCGCGGGGGCAGATACGCAGTATTTT.

This chain joins TRBV19 and TRBJ2-3, with a possible D match to TRBD2 (5 bases). The length of the CDR3 is 15 residues. Looked up from germline, CDR1 is LNHDA and CDR2 is SQIVND (reference sequence). Trimming left V 5 bases short and J 2 bases short, with 14 bases between. Written as DNA, the CDR3 is TGTGCCAGTAGTCCTAGCTTGGCTGACACAGATACGCAGTATTTT. Its translation is CASSPSLADTDTQYF.

The chain joins TRBV27 to TRBJ2-1; 7 bases are a match to TRBD2. Germline-derived CDR1 and CDR2 are MNHEY and SMNVEV (reference sequence). This CDR3 comprises 16 residues. V dropped 5 bases and J dropped 4; count of bases not matched to a gene: 11. The CDR3 region has the DNA TGTGCCAGCAGTCCCCTAGTAGCTAGCGGATACAATGAGCAGTTCTTC. Translated, it gives CASSPLVASGYNEQFF.

The chain carries TRBV10-3 and TRBJ2-2; D is unresolved. Trimming cost V 6 bases and J 1 base, with 9 bases left between them. In germline, CDR1 is ENHRY, CDR2 SYGVKD. The CDR3 contains 14 residues. CDR3 nucleotide sequence: TGTGCCATCAGCCTCGAGCTGAACACCGGGGAGCTGTTTTTT. Its translation: CAISLELNTGELFF.

As DNA, the CDR3 is TGTGCCAGCAGTCCCAAGGGACAGGGTTTAGAAGATACGCAGTATTTT. Protein: CASSPKGQGLEDTQYF. This sequence joins TRBV2 and TRBJ2-3; 9 nucleotides align to TRBD1. V shed 5 bases, J shed 5 bases, and the junction held 11 bases outside the gene matches. Germline CDR1 SNHLY, CDR2 FYNNEI. The CDR3 covers 16 residues.

The V call is TRBV9, the J call TRBJ2-1, with a tentative D call TRBD1 (6 bases). CDR1 and CDR2 from the germline V gene are SGDLS and YYNGEE. V was cut by 6 bases and J by 1 base, with 11 bases left in between. This CDR3 comprises 14 residues. The CDR3 sequence: CASNRDNSYNEQFF. The CDR3 DNA reads TGTGCCAGCAACCGGGACAATTCCTACAATGAGCAGTTCTTC. Based on the CDR3 plus reference TRBV9 and TRBJ2-1, the full variable domain is DSGVTQTPKHLITATGQRVTLRCSPRSGDLSVYWYQQSLDQGLQFLIQYYNGEERAKGNILERFSAQQFPDLHSELNLSSLELGDSALYFCASNRDNSYNEQFFGPGTRLTVL.

The rearrangement uses TRBV19 and TRBJ1-2, with D possibly TRBD1 on 5 matching bases. The V end lost 4 bases, the J end lost 7 bases, and 16 bases lay between the germline ends. From germline, CDR1 is LNHDA and CDR2 SQIVND (reference sequence). This CDR3 is built from 14 residues. The CDR3, as DNA: TGTGCCAGTAGTACCTACGGGGGGGAGAGTGGCTACACCTTC. This codes for CASSTYGGESGYTF.

The gene calls are TRBV7-8 and TRBJ2-5, with D possibly being TRBD1 (5 bases). The germline V gene encodes CDR1 SGHVS and CDR2 FQNEAQ. Trimming cost V 0 bases and J 1 base, with 12 bases left between them. CDR3 length: 16 residues. The CDR3 sequence is CASSLATGGPQETQYF. In DNA form, the CDR3 reads TGTGCCAGCAGCTTAGCCACAGGTGGGCCCCAAGAGACCCAGTACTTC.

The chain recombines TRBV7-9 with TRBJ1-2; no clear D. Germline values: CDR1 SEHNR, CDR2 FQNEAQ (reference sequence). Trimming removed 1 base at V and 4 bases at J, with 7 bases between. The CDR3 extends over 13 amino acids. The CDR3 loop reads CASSLEDFYGYTF. The CDR3 DNA reads as TGTGCCAGCAGCTTAGAGGACTTCTATGGCTACACCTTC. The variable domain in full, completed from reference TRBV7-9 and TRBJ1-2, reads DTGVSQNPRHKITKRGQNVTFRCDPISEHNRLYWYRQTLGQGPEFLTYFQNEAQLEKSRLLSDRFSAERPKGSFSTLEIQRTEQGDSAMYLCASSLEDFYGYTFGSGTRLTVV.

As regards this clone: A much bigger clone sits one base away, suggesting this may be a read error. V and J are TRBV6-4 and TRBJ2-3, with 15 positions matching TRBD2. Unmatched junction bases numbered 0, after V lost 4 bases and J lost 4 bases. The germline gives CDR1 MRHNA, CDR2 SNTAGT. This CDR3 comprises 15 residues. CDR3 DNA sequence: TGTGCCAGCAGTGGGACTAGCGGGGGGGCAGATACGCAGTATTTT. Protein sequence: CASSGTSGGADTQYF.

This clone appeared once. The V call is TRBV7-2, the J call TRBJ2-1; TRBD2 matches 16 bases. V dropped 5 bases and J dropped 7; count of bases not matched to a gene: 14. CDR1 and CDR2 from the germline V gene are SGHTA and FQGNSA. The CDR3 has 19 amino acids. This CDR3 is CASSPVPGLAGGVPNEQFF. Written as DNA, the CDR3 is TGTGCCAGCAGCCCAGTCCCGGGACTAGCGGGGGGGGTACCTAATGAGCAGTTCTTC.

V and J are TRBV11-2 and TRBJ2-3, with D unclear. The CDR3 sequence is 12 residues long. Germline V CDR1 and CDR2: SGHAT, FQNNGV. Trimming pared 5 bases from V and 6 bases from J, leaving 9 bases between. CDR3 residues: CASSPLGDTQYF. CDR3 nucleotide sequence: TGTGCCAGCAGCCCACTCGGGGATACGCAGTATTTT.

The chain is built from TRBV6-5 and TRBJ1-2; 8 bases map to TRBD1. The CDR3 has 14 residues. Unmatched junction bases numbered 5, after V lost 0 bases and J lost 8 bases. In germline, CDR1 is MNHEY, CDR2 SVGAGI. The CDR3 sequence: CASSYSDRVFGYTF. CDR3 nucleotides: TGTGCCAGCAGTTACTCGGACAGGGTCTTCGGCTACACCTTC.

The V and J genes are TRBV18 and TRBJ1-1; D remains ambiguous. V was trimmed by 8 bases and J by 5 bases, leaving 9 bases between them. Germline CDR1 and CDR2: KGHSH and LQKENI. There are 11 residues in the CDR3. CDR3 sequence (DNA): TGTGCCAGCACCTTCGGGACTGAAGCTTTCTTT. As protein: CASTFGTEAFF.

V gene TRBV19 combines with J gene TRBJ2-2; D is unclear. The CDR3 runs to 15 residues. Germline lookup yields CDR1 LNHDA and CDR2 SQIVND (reference sequence). V was clipped by 3 bases and J by 0 bases, with 8 bases between them. The CDR3: CASSIVASNTGELFF. CDR3 sequence (DNA): TGTGCCAGTAGTATTGTGGCTTCGAACACCGGGGAGCTGTTTTTT.

The chain combines TRBV5-4 with TRBJ1-6; tentatively, D is TRBD1 (6 bases). The CDR3 has 13 amino acids. V gave up 4 bases and J gave up 10 bases, with 12 bases separating them. Germline values: CDR1 SGHNT, CDR2 YYREEE (reference sequence). In nucleotides, the CDR3 is TGTGCCAGCAGCCGGGACACGAAGTCACCCCTCCACTTT. Translation gives CASSRDTKSPLHF. The full variable domain, with the rest looked up from reference TRBV5-4 and TRBJ1-6, is ETGVTQSPTHLIKTRGQQVTLRCSSQSGHNTVSWYQQALGQGPQFIFQYYREEENGRGNFPPRFSGLQFPNYSSELNVNALELDDSALYLCASSRDTKSPLHFGNGTRLTVT.

CDR3 nucleotide sequence: TGTGCCACCGCTACAGGGGGCGGACATCAGCCCCAGCATTTT. Its protein is CATATGGGHQPQHF. The chain joins TRBV15 to TRBJ1-5, with 9 bases that match TRBD1. J lost 5 bases, V lost 8 bases, and 7 bases had no gene match. The germline V gene encodes CDR1 LNHNV and CDR2 YYDKDF (reference sequence). This CDR3 contains 14 residues.